Detailed here is one TCR beta chain. The antigen it recognizes is unknown. Mismatch with germline at one junction end may stem from a read error. The data were obtained in a study of OX40 agonist ivuxolimab in advanced cancers. The study in broad terms: Ivuxolimab, which targeted the costimulatory receptor OX40 (CD134), was an agonistic, fully human IgG2 monoclonal antibody. Intravenous ivuxolimab was administered to patients every 2 weeks at six dose levels: 0.01, 0.1, 0.3, 1.5, 3 and 10 mg/kg. Among the approximately 54 dose-escalation patients, about 19 had hepatocellular carcinoma, 15 or so melanoma, 9 renal cell carcinoma and 9 head and neck cancer. In the dose-escalation cohort, around four fifths of patients were male, and the mean age was about 55 years, with a range of about 23 to 85. Prior anti-PD-1, anti-PD-L1 or anti-CTLA-4 therapy was permitted, and 30% to 45% of dose-escalation patients had received checkpoint inhibitors. Partial responses occurred in three dose-escalation patients: two with cutaneous melanoma and one with hepatocellular carcinoma. Peripheral TCRbeta sequencing aimed to test whether ivuxolimab altered TCR sequence diversity and caused clonal T-cell expansion. The paper reports the monotherapy dose-escalation portion (N ≈ 50 patients) of the phase I ivuxolimab trial. What the authors observed across the whole study: The antigen specificity of the peripheral T cells that underwent clonal expansion was not determined. In partial responders in the 0.1-3.0 mg/kg groups, normalized peripheral clonal expansion was found to be among the lowest, especially among CD8+ T cells. On average, CD8+ T cells showed more expanded clones than CD4+ T cells after ivuxolimab. Clonal expansion of both CD4+ and CD8+ blood T cells was observed from baseline to week 6 at doses 0.1 to 3.0 mg/kg. Low levels of normalized T-cell clonal expansion were also seen in some patients who did not respond.

The trial excluded patients who had a history of autoimmune disease or were on systemic immunosuppression. Peripheral blood for TCR sequencing was collected from all dose cohorts at baseline, on cycle 4 day 1, and on cycle 7 day 1. Samples came from an open-label, multicenter, first-in-human phase I dose-escalation trial of ivuxolimab. Adults with locally advanced or metastatic melanoma, renal cell carcinoma, hepatocellular carcinoma or head and neck squamous cell carcinoma were enrolled in the trial. Before TCR sequencing, CD4+ T cells and CD8+ T cells from peripheral blood were sorted into separate populations. For sequencing of the TCRbeta CDR3 region, genomic DNA was extracted from the sorted cells. The immunoSEQ Assay was used for sequencing of TCRbeta CDR3 regions. The table was pulled from immuneACCESS by TCRdb, which kept in-frame rearrangements only. Such tables lose some clones; where checked, under half of the loss comes from unresolved V genes, and the rest has no known cause. The table for this sample lists more than 45,000 clones; 91% of them were counted only once. Jointly, the top ten make up 3.5% to 4% of the sample.

The CDR1 and CDR2 encoded by the germline V gene are SGHTA and FQGNSA. The CDR3 measures 15 amino acids from cysteine to phenylalanine. Only the CDR3 region is kept as DNA, spanning 45 bases read in frame from base 1. This TCR was recovered from an adult with an advanced solid tumor such as melanoma, head and neck, liver or kidney cancer. Sequencing used CD4+ or CD8+ T cells sorted from blood, obtained in a trial of the OX40 agonist ivuxolimab. The V and J genes are TRBV7-2 and TRBJ2-1, with 9 bases matching TRBD2. The sequenced DNA: TGTGCCAGCAGCCTAGCGGGAAGTTCCTACAATGAGCAGTTCTTC. The resulting protein is CASSLAGSSYNEQFF.